The sequence of this T cell receptor beta chain was determined in a study of cytomegalovirus exposure and HLA in healthy donors. Background on the study: In an earlier analysis, some 110 million unique TCR beta sequences were found from about 180 million T cells.

About this clone: Antigen: not known.

Study findings and constraints: The classifier reportedly diagnosed cytomegalovirus status with high specificity and sensitivity. The number of N-insertions in an Asian-associated ancestry cluster was reportedly below the approximately 600-donor mean in a later analysis.

Germline lookup yields CDR1 KGHSH and CDR2 LQKENI. There are 20 residues in the CDR3. The trim removed 2 bases at V and 4 bases at J, leaving 15 bases unmatched. Both 60 Vbeta primers and 13 Jbeta primers went into the PCR. Some clones are missing from TCRdb's copy, which holds only in-frame ones; the method was immunoSEQ multiplex PCR. The sample has 120,000 or so clones, more than 65% seen once. The sequence was collected from a human donor in good health. Input material: PBMCs. The gene calls are TRBV18 and TRBJ2-7; 15 bases map to TRBD2. CDR3 protein: CASSPVMEGTSGRLMYEQYF. CDR3 DNA sequence: TGTGCCAGCTCACCAGTCATGGAGGGGACTAGCGGGAGGTTGATGTACGAGCAGTACTTC.